This T cell receptor (beta chain) was profiled in a study of T cells after yellow fever vaccination. For TCR, cDNA came from 5'RACE template switching, which added a universal primer site and UMIs. TCRdb re-called the 5' RACE reads with MiXCR, one entry per CDR3 protein. The table includes more than 350,000 distinct CDR3 sequences, around 10% detected once. V was trimmed by 8 bases and J by 7 bases, leaving 21 bases between them. This CDR3 has 14 residues. This clonotype was seen ten or more times. The source of this sequence is a man aged 18 to 29 who received the YFV17D yellow fever vaccine. The sample consisted of PBMCs, taken on the day of the first yellow fever vaccination. The chain combines TRBV12-3 or TRBV12-4 with TRBJ2-7, with a weak D call TRBD1 (6 bases). The CDR3 here is CASRASGTWQEQYF. The CDR3, as DNA: TGTGCCAGCCGTGCATCAGGGACATGGCAAGAGCAGTACTTC.